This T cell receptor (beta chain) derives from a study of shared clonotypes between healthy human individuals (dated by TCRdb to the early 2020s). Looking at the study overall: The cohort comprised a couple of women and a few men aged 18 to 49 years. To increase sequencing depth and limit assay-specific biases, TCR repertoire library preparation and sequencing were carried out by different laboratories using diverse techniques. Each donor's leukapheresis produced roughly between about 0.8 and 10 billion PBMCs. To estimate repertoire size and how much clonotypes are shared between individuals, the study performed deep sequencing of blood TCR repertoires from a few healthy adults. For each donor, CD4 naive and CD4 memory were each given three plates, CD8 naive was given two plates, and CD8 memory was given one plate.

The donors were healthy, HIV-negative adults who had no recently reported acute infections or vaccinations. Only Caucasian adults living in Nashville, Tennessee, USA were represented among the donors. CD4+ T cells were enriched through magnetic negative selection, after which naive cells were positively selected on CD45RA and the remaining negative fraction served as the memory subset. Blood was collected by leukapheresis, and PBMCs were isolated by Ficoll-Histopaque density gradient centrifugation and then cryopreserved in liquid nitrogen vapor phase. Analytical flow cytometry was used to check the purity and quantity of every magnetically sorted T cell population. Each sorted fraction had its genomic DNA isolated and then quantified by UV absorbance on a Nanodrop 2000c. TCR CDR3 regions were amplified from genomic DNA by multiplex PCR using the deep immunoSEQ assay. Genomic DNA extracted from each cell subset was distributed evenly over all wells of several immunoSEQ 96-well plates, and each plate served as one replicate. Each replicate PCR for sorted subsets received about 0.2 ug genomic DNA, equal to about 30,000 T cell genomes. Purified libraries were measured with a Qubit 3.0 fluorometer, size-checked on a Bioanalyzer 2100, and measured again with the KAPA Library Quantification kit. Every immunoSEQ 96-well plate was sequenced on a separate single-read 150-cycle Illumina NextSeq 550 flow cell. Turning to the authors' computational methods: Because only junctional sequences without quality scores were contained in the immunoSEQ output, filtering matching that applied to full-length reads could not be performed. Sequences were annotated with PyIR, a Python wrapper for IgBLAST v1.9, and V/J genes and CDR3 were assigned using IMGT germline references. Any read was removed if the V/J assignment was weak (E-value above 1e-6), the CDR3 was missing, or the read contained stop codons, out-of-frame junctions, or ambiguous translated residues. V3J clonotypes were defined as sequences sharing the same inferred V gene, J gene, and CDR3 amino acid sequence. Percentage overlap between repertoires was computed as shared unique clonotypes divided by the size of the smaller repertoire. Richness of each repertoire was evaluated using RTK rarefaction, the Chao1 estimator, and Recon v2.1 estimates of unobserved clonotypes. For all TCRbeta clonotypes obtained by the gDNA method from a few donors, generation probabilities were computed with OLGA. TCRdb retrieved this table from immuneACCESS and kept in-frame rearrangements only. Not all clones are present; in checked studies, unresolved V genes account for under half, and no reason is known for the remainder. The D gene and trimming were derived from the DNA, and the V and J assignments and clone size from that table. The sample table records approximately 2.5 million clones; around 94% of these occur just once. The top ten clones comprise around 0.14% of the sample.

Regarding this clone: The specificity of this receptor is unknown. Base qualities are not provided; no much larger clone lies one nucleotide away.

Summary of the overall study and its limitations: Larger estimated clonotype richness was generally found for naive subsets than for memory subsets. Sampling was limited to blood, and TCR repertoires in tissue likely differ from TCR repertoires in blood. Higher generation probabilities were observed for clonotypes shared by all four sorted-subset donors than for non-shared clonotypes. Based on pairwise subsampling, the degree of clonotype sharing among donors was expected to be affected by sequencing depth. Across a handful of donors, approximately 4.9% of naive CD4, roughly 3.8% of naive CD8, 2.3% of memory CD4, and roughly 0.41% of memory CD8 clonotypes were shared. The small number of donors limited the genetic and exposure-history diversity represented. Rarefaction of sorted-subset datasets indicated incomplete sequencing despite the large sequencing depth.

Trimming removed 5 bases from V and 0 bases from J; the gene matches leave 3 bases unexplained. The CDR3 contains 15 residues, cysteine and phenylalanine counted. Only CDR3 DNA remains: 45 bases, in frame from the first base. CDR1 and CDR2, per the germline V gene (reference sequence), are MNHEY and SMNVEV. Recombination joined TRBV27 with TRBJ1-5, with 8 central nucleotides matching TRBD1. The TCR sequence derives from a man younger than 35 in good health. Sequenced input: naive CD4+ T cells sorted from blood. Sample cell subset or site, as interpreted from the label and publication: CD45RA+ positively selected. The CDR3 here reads CASSRTGTSNQPQHF. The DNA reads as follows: TGTGCCAGCAGTAGGACAGGGACTAGCAATCAGCCCCAGCATTTT.